The 9 T cell receptor beta chains below all came from one sample that was sequenced in a study of lymphopenia after photon versus proton radiotherapy. The repertoire was sequenced with immunoSEQ multiplex PCR; TCRdb's copy has only in-frame clones and lacks some. Among 150,000 to 200,000 clones listed, roughly nine tenths were seen once. The sequencing used peripheral blood, collected from a patient treated with photon-based radiotherapy. Receptors originate from a man aged 50 to 60 with gastric cancer.

V gene TRBV7-9 combines with J gene TRBJ1-2, with a weak D call TRBD1 (5 bases). From germline, CDR1 is SEHNR and CDR2 FQNEAQ (reference sequence). The V gene lost 6 bases and the J gene lost 4 bases, with 15 bases spanning the gap. The CDR3 runs to 14 residues. This CDR3 reads CASSRDSRGYGYTF. CDR3 nucleotide sequence: TGTGCCAGCAGTCGCGACAGTCGAGGCTATGGCTACACCTTC.

The V gene is TRBV4-2, the J gene TRBJ1-4, with 8 nucleotides matching TRBD1. This CDR3 is 19 amino acids long. V dropped 2 bases and J dropped 0; count of bases not matched to a gene: 11. Germline V gene lookup returns CDR1 LGHNA and CDR2 YNFKEQ. The DNA of the CDR3 is TGTGCCAGCAGCCAATTCGTCTCCGGGACAGGTGCAACTAATGAAAAACTGTTTTTT. Protein product: CASSQFVSGTGATNEKLFF.

The chain couples TRBV27 to TRBJ1-2; D unresolved. V lost 0 bases, J lost 8 bases, and 10 bases lay in between. CDR1 and CDR2 from the germline V gene are MNHEY and SMNVEV (reference sequence). The CDR3 has 13 residues. The CDR3 DNA is TGTGCCAGCAGTTTATCGGGTTTCGACGGCTACACCTTC. This gives the protein CASSLSGFDGYTF.

This clone has a single count. V gene TRBV28 combines with J gene TRBJ2-5, with D perhaps matching TRBD2 (6 bases). The germline CDR1 and CDR2 sequences are MDHEN and SYDVKM. The CDR3 spans 15 residues. The V end lost 0 bases, the J end lost 4 bases, and 12 bases lay between the germline ends. CDR3 DNA sequence: TGTGCCAGCAGTTTATGGGGAGTGGGGGGAGAGACCCAGTACTTC. Translating it yields CASSLWGVGGETQYF.

The rearrangement links TRBV27 to TRBJ2-3, with no clear D. V was cut by 2 bases and J by 6 bases, with 12 bases left in between. Germline V lookup: CDR1 MNHEY, CDR2 SMNVEV (reference sequence). The CDR3 consists of 14 residues. CDR3 sequence: CASSLGLDADTQYF. The CDR3 DNA reads TGTGCCAGCAGTTTAGGGTTGGATGCGGATACGCAGTATTTT.

V is TRBV7-9 and J is TRBJ2-3; the D gene is possibly TRBD2 (5 bases). From germline, CDR1 is SEHNR and CDR2 FQNEAQ (reference sequence). V was clipped by 8 bases and J by 0 bases, with 12 bases between them. The CDR3 loop spans 14 amino acids. CDR3 DNA: TGTGCCAGCCATGGGCGGACTAGCACAGATACGCAGTATTTT. It encodes CASHGRTSTDTQYF. Filled out from reference TRBV7-9 and TRBJ2-3, the complete variable domain reads DTGVSQNPRHKITKRGQNVTFRCDPISEHNRLYWYRQTLGQGPEFLTYFQNEAQLEKSRLLSDRFSAERPKGSFSTLEIQRTEQGDSAMYLCASHGRTSTDTQYFGPGTRLTVL.

The gene calls are TRBV14 and TRBJ2-7; tentative D call: TRBD2 (5 bases). Germline V CDR1 and CDR2: SGHDN, FVKESK. Between the trimmed V and J ends, which lost 3 bases and 7 bases, there was a span of 7 bases. The CDR3 consists of 11 residues. CDR3 DNA: TGTGCCAGCAGCCAGCGCGGGGAGCAGTACTTC. This codes for CASSQRGEQYF.

Here the CDR3 reads CASSLDGGGPLEQYF. The CDR3 DNA is TGTGCCAGCAGCTTGGATGGGGGAGGGCCCCTCGAGCAGTACTTC. The rearrangement joins TRBV5-4 to TRBJ2-7, with 7 bases that match TRBD2. CDR3 size: 15 residues. The junction had 9 bases not matched to a gene; V was cut back by 0 bases and J by 6 bases. Germline V lookup: CDR1 SGHNT, CDR2 YYREEE (reference sequence).

The rearrangement links TRBV7-2 to TRBJ2-3; 11 nucleotides agree with TRBD2. The CDR3 consists of 15 residues. Trimming took 4 bases from V and 4 from J; bases not matched to a gene: 4. CDR1 SGHTA and CDR2 FQGNSA come from the germline V gene. This CDR3 reads CASSSQLAGADTQYF. The CDR3 DNA reads as TGTGCCAGCAGCTCACAACTAGCGGGAGCAGATACGCAGTATTTT.